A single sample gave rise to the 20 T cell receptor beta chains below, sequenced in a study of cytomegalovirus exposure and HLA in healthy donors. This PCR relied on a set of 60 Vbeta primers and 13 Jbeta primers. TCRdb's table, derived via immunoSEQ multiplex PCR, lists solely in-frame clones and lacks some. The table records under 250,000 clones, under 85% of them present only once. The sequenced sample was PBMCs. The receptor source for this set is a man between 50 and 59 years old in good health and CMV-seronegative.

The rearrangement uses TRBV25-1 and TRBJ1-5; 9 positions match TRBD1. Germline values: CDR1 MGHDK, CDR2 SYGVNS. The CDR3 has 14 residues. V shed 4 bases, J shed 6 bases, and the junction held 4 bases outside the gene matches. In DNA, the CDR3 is TGTGCCAGCAGTGCGACAGGGGGAATTCAGCCCCAGCATTTT. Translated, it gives CASSATGGIQPQHF.

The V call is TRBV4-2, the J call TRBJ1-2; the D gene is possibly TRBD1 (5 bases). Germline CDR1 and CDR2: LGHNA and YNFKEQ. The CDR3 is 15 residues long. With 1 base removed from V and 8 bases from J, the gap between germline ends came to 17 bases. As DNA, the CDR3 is TGTGCCAGCAGCCAAGGCCAGGTGGGGGGTTTCGGCTACACCTTC. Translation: CASSQGQVGGFGYTF.

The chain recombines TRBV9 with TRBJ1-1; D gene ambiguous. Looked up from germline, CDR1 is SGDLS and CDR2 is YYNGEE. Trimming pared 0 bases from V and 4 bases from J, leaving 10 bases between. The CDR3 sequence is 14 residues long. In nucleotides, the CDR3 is TGTGCCAGCAGCGTAGCTTTACAACCCACTGAAGCTTTCTTT. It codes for CASSVALQPTEAFF.

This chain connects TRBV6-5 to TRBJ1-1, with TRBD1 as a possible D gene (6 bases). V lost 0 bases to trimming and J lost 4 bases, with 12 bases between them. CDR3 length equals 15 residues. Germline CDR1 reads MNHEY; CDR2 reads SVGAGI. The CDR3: CASSYSRGSSTEAFF. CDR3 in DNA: TGTGCCAGCAGTTACTCCAGGGGCTCGAGCACTGAAGCTTTCTTT.

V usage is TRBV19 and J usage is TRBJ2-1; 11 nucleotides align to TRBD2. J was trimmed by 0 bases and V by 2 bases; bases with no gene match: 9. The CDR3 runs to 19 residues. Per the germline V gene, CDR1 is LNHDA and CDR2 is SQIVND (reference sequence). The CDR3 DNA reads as TGTGCCAGTAGTATACTGCGACTAGCGGGATTGAGCTCCTACAATGAGCAGTTCTTC. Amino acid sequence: CASSILRLAGLSSYNEQFF.

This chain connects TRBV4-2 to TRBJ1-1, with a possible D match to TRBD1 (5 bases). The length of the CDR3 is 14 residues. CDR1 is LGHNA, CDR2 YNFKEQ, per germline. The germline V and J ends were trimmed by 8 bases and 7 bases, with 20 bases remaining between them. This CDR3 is CASQAGRGGDEAFF. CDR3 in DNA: TGTGCCAGCCAGGCCGGGAGGGGTGGAGATGAAGCTTTCTTT.

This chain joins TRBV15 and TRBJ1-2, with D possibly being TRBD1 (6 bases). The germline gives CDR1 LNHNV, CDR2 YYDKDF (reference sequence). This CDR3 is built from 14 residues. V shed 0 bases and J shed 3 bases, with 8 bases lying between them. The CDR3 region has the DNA TGTGCCACCAGCAGAGACAGGGGCGACTATGGCTACACCTTC. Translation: CATSRDRGDYGYTF. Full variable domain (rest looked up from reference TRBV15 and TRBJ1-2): DAMVIQNPRYQVTQFGKPVTLSCSQTLNHNVMYWYQQKSSQAPKLLFHYYDKDFNNEADTPDNFQSRRPNTSFCFLDIRSPGLGDTAMYLCATSRDRGDYGYTFGSGTRLTVV.

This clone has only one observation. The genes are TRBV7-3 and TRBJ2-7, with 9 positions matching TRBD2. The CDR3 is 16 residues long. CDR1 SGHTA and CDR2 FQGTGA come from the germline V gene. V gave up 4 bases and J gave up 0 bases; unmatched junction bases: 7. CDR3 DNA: TGTGCCAGCAGCTGGGATAGCGGGGGAAGCTCCTACGAGCAGTACTTC. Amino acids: CASSWDSGGSSYEQYF.

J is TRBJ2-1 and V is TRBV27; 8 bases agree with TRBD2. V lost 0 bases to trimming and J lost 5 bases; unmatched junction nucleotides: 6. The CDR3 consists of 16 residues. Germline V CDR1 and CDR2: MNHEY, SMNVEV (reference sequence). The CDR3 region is CASSLSVLAVHNEQFF. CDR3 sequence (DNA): TGTGCCAGCAGTTTATCGGTACTAGCGGTCCACAATGAGCAGTTCTTC.

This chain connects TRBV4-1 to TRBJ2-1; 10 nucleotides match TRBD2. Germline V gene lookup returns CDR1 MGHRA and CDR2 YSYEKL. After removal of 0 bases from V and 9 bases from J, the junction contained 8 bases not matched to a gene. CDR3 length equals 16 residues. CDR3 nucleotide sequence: TGCGCCAGCAGCCAAGATGGGAGCGGGAGGGCCCTTGAGCAGTTCTTC. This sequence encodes CASSQDGSGRALEQFF.

The CDR3 sequence is CASSYSTSVNEQFF. The CDR3 DNA follows: TGTGCCAGCAGTTACTCGACTAGCGTGAATGAGCAGTTCTTC. The chain uses TRBV6-5 and TRBJ2-1; 8 positions match TRBD2. The V gene's germline CDR1 is MNHEY and CDR2 SVGAGI. Losses at the gene ends were 0 bases for V and 7 bases for J; bases not matched to a gene: 2. The CDR3 is 14 residues long.

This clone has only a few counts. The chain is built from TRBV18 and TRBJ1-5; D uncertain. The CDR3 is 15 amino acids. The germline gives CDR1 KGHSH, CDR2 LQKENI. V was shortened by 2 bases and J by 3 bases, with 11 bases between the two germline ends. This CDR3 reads CASSPSTVLNQPQHF. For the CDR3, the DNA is TGTGCCAGCTCACCAAGTACAGTACTCAATCAGCCCCAGCATTTT.

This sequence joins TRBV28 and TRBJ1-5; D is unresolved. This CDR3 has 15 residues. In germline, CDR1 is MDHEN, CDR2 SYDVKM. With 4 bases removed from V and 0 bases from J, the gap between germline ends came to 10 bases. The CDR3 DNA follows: TGTGCCAGCAGTTCCAACGCGAATAGCAATCAGCCCCAGCATTTT. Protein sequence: CASSSNANSNQPQHF.

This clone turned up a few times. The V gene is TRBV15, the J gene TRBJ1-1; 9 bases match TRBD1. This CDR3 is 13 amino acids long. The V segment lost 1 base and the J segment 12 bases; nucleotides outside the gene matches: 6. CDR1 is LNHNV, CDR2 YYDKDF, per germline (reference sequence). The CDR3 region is CATSRGGQGFSFF. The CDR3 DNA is TGTGCCACCAGCAGAGGGGGACAGGGTTTTTCTTTCTTT.

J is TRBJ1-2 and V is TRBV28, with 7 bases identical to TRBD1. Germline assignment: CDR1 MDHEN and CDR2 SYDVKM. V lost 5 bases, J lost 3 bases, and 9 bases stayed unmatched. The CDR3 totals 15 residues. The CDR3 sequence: CASSHGTENYYGYTF. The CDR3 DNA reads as TGTGCCAGCAGTCACGGGACAGAGAACTACTATGGCTACACCTTC.

The CDR3 DNA sequence: TGTGCCAGCAGTTACTCTCCAAAACGGGTGTACGAGCAGTACTTC. Translated: CASSYSPKRVYEQYF. The chain couples TRBV6-5 to TRBJ2-7, with D unresolved. This CDR3 has 15 amino acids. In germline, CDR1 is MNHEY, CDR2 SVGAGI. Trimming stripped 0 bases from V and 4 bases from J, with 13 bases between.

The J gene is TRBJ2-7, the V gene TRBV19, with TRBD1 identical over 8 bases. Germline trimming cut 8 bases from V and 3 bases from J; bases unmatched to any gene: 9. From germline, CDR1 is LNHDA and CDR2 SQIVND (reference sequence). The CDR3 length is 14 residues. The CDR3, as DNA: TGTGCCAGTTCCGACAGGGGCAATTACTACGAGCAGTACTTC. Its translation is CASSDRGNYYEQYF.

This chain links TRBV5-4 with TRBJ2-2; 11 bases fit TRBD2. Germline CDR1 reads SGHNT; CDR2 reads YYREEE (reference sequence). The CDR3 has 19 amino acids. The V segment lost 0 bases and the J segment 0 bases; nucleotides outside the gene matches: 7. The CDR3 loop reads CASSLEGLAATTNTGELFF. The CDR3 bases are TGTGCCAGCAGCTTGGAGGGACTAGCGGCAACCACGAACACCGGGGAGCTGTTTTTT. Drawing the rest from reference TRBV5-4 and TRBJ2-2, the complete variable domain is ETGVTQSPTHLIKTRGQQVTLRCSSQSGHNTVSWYQQALGQGPQFIFQYYREEENGRGNFPPRFSGLQFPNYSSELNVNALELDDSALYLCASSLEGLAATTNTGELFFGEGSRLTVL.

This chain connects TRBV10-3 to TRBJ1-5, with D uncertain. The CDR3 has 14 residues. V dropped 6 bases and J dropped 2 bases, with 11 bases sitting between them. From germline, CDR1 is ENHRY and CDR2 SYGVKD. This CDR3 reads CAIRGSGGNQPQHF. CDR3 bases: TGTGCCATCAGGGGCTCCGGGGGCAATCAGCCCCAGCATTTT.

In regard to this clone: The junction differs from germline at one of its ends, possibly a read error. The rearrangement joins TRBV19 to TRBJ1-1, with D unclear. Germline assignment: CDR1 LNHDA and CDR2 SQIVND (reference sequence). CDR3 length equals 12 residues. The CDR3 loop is CASSIVNNEAFF. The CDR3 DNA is TGTGCCAGTAGTATAGTTAACAATGAAGCTTTCTTT.